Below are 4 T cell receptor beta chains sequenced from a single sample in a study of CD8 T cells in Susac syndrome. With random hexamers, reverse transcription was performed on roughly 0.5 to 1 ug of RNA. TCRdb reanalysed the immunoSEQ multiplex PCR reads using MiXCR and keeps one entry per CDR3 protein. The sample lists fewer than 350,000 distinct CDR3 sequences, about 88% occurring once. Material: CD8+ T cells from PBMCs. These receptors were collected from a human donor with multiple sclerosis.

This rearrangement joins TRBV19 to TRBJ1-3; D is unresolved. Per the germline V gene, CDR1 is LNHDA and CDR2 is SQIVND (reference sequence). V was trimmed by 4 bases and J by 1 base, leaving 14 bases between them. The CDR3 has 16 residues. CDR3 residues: CASSTGWVLSGNTIYF. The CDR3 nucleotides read TGTGCCAGTAGTACCGGCTGGGTCCTATCTGGAAACACCATATATTTT.

The CDR3 DNA is TGCGCCAGCAGCCGGAACCCGACTACCGGGGAGGACGAGCAGTACTTC. This gives the protein CASSRNPTTGEDEQYF. The V call is TRBV4-1, the J call TRBJ2-7; D is possibly TRBD2 (6 bases). CDR3 size: 16 residues. Trimming shortened V by 4 bases and J by 5 bases, and 21 bases separated the two germline ends. Germline V CDR1 and CDR2: MGHRA, YSYEKL.

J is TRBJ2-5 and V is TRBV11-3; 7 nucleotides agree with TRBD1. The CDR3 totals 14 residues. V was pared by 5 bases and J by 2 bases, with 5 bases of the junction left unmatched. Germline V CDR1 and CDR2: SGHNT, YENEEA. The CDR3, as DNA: TGTGCCAGCAGCGAACGGACAGGACAAGAGACCCAGTACTTC. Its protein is CASSERTGQETQYF.

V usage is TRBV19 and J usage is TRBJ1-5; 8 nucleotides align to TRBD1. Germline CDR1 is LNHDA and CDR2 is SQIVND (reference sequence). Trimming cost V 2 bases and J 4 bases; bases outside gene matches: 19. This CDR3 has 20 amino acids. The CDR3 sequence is CASSIRVMDRENGKNQPQHF. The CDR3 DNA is TGTGCCAGTAGTATAAGGGTTATGGACAGGGAGAATGGAAAGAATCAGCCCCAGCATTTT.